This section outlines one TCR beta chain sequence together with its context. Its target is unknown. These data belong to a study of cytomegalovirus exposure and HLA in healthy donors. Study outcomes and limitations: Later on, a genetic analysis was performed. It linked a missense variant in DCLRE1C with V- and J-gene trimming of TCR beta. A later analysis reportedly found fewer N-insertions in an Asian-associated ancestry cluster than the approximately 670-donor mean. Sequencing likely caused a cluster of highly shared sequence variants.

The PCR was carried out with 60 Vbeta primers and 13 Jbeta primers. Clones were read by immunoSEQ multiplex PCR, and TCRdb kept only the in-frame ones, dropping some. The table has approximately 150,000 clones, 65% to 90% seen once. From germline, CDR1 is SEHNR and CDR2 FQNEAQ (reference sequence). V lost 6 bases and J 4 bases, leaving 9 bases between the germline ends. This CDR3 is 13 amino acids long. This chain uses TRBV7-9 with TRBJ2-2, with TRBD1 as a possible D gene (5 bases). The receptor was derived from a human donor in good health. The sequencing input was PBMCs. CDR3 sequence (DNA): TGTGCCAGCAGACAAACAGGCACCGGGGAGCTGTTTTTT. Its translation is CASRQTGTGELFF.